This entry is about one T cell receptor (beta chain). The data stem from a study of blood T cell repertoires in COVID-19. As for the study in general: COVID-19 samples collected from the United States, Italy and Spain covered acute and convalescent phases. Sources were T cells, B-cell-depleted T cells, or PBMCs; the material itself was cDNA or gDNA.

Authors' methods: The authors estimated nucleated cell counts from reference gene primer amplification. Repertoires were generated with immunoSEQ multiplex PCR, while TCRdb's copy carries only in-frame clones and drops some. The V and J calls and clone size were taken over from that table, and D and trimming were inferred from the DNA. Among over 80,000 clones listed, approximately 85% were seen once. Germline CDR1 is MDHEN and CDR2 is SYDVKM. V was clipped by 5 bases and J by 4 bases; unmatched bases: 7. The CDR3 is made up of 14 amino acids. The sequencing sample was made of peripheral blood. This sequence was found in a woman older than 75 with active or convalescent COVID-19. The chain is built from TRBV28 and TRBJ2-7, with 8 bases identical to TRBD2. CDR3 coding DNA: TGTGCCAGCAGTCCGGGGGGGGTCGCGTACGAGCAGTACTTC. Protein sequence: CASSPGGVAYEQYF.